The source of this TCR beta chain is a study of shared clonotypes between healthy human individuals. The CDR3 is 15 amino acids. V lost 3 bases to trimming and J lost 2 bases, with 14 bases between them. The germline V gene has CDR1 LNHDA and CDR2 SQIVND (reference sequence). Sequencing was performed with immunoSEQ multiplex PCR; in TCRdb, only in-frame clones are kept and a portion is missing. Among roughly 570,000 clones listed, 98% were seen once. Naive CD8 cells, CD45RO-negative and positively selected for CCR7, excluded terminally differentiated effector memory CD45RA+ cells. This clonotype originated in a man aged 25-45 years in good health. Material for sequencing was naive CD8+ T cells sorted from blood. The chain employs TRBV19 and TRBJ2-7; possible D gene TRBD2, 5 bases. The CDR3 spells CASSILPGYAYEQYF. CDR3 DNA sequence: TGTGCCAGTAGTATCTTACCGGGATACGCCTACGAGCAGTACTTC.